Below, 14 T cell receptor beta chains from the same sample are listed, as sequenced in a study of identical twins. TCRdb independently ran MiXCR on the 5' RACE reads; one entry per CDR3 protein. The data hold some 710,000 distinct CDR3 sequences, with 6.1% observed a single time. The sequenced sample consisted of naive T cells sorted from blood. Source of these receptors: a man aged 18 to 29 in good health.

The chain has TRBV18 and TRBJ2-6; either TRBD1 or TRBD2 may supply D (5 bases each). CDR3 length equals 15 residues. Germline CDR1 KGHSH, CDR2 LQKENI. V dropped 2 bases and J dropped 3 bases, with 8 bases sitting between them. This CDR3 is CASSPGGNGANVLTF. DNA for the CDR3: TGTGCCAGCTCACCAGGGGGAAATGGGGCCAACGTCCTGACTTTC.

The table lists this clonotype with a few counts. V is TRBV19 and J is TRBJ1-3, with D possibly TRBD1 on 6 matching bases. Between the trimmed V and J ends, which lost 3 bases and 1 base, there was a span of 10 bases. The CDR3 runs to 15 residues. Germline V gene sequence: CDR1 LNHDA, CDR2 SQIVND (reference sequence). Written as DNA, the CDR3 is TGTGCCAGTAGTATTCGGACAGCATCTGGAAACACCATATATTTT. It encodes CASSIRTASGNTIYF.

The chain employs TRBV5-5 and TRBJ2-1; TRBD2 agrees at 14 bases. The CDR3 is made up of 15 amino acids. Trimming removed 2 bases from V and 7 bases from J; junction bases left unmatched: 2. The germline CDR1 and CDR2 sequences are SGHKS and YYEKEE (reference sequence). The CDR3 reads CASSFWTSGGNEQFF. In DNA, the CDR3 is TGTGCCAGCAGCTTTTGGACTAGCGGGGGGAATGAGCAGTTCTTC.

This clonotype has ten or more counts. The chain is built from TRBV12-3 or TRBV12-4 and TRBJ2-1; D unresolved. Deletions cut 6 bases from V and 5 bases from J, with 8 bases between. The CDR3 sequence is 12 residues long. The CDR3 DNA sequence: TGTGCCAGCAGAGCGACCAACAATGAGCAGTTCTTC. The encoded protein is CASRATNNEQFF.

This clonotype appeared many times. The V gene is TRBV12-5, the J gene TRBJ2-1; a weak D match, TRBD2 (6 bases). With 3 bases removed from V and 0 bases from J, the gap between germline ends came to 12 bases. Germline assignment: CDR1 LGHNT and CDR2 FRNRAP. The CDR3 loop spans 16 amino acids. The CDR3: CASGFATRGSYNEQFF. CDR3 sequence (DNA): TGTGCTAGTGGTTTTGCGACTAGAGGCTCCTACAATGAGCAGTTCTTC.

The gene calls are TRBV14 and TRBJ1-1; 11 bases align to TRBD1. With V trimmed by 4 bases and J by 8 bases, 3 bases remained unmatched. The CDR3 is 13 residues long. Looked up from germline, CDR1 is SGHDN and CDR2 is FVKESK. In DNA form, the CDR3 reads TGTGCCAGCAGCCCCAGGACAGGGGGCGAAGCTTTCTTT. Translated: CASSPRTGGEAFF.

This clonotype has a handful of counts. The chain is built from TRBV3-1 and TRBJ2-5; D might be TRBD1 (5 bases). CDR1 is LGHDT, CDR2 YNNKEL, per germline (reference sequence). The V gene lost 2 bases and the J gene lost 4 bases, with 8 bases spanning the gap. The CDR3 extends over 13 amino acids. CDR3 sequence (DNA): TGTGCCAGCAGCCAATCCAGGGCAGAGACCCAGTACTTC. As protein: CASSQSRAETQYF.

This clonotype has ten or more counts. This rearrangement joins TRBV10-3 to TRBJ2-5; 8 nucleotides match TRBD1. The germline gives CDR1 ENHRY, CDR2 SYGVKD. Trimming took 8 bases from V and 4 from J; bases not matched to a gene: 6. This CDR3 spans 13 amino acids. CDR3: CAIGGQGIETQYF. Here the CDR3 DNA reads TGTGCCATCGGTGGACAGGGAATAGAGACCCAGTACTTC.

At least ten counts were recorded for this clonotype. The chain joins TRBV20-1 to TRBJ1-1, with 8 nucleotides matching TRBD1. V was pared by 6 bases and J by 4 bases, with 16 bases of the junction left unmatched. The germline CDR1 and CDR2 sequences are DFQATT and SNEGSKA (reference sequence). The CDR3 consists of 16 residues. CDR3 residues: CSATNRDRMLGTEAFF. The DNA of the CDR3 is TGCAGTGCCACTAACCGGGACAGGATGCTGGGCACTGAAGCTTTCTTT.

This clonotype was counted between two and nine times. The V call is TRBV5-5, the J call TRBJ2-1; TRBD2 matches at 8 bases. The germline V gene has CDR1 SGHKS and CDR2 YYEKEE (reference sequence). With 4 bases clipped from V and 4 bases from J, the junction kept 10 bases outside the gene matches. The CDR3 runs 16 residues. CDR3 in amino acids: CASSLISGRRYNEQFF. CDR3 in DNA: TGTGCCAGCAGCCTAATAAGCGGGAGACGGTACAATGAGCAGTTCTTC.

The gene calls are TRBV19 and TRBJ2-3, with D perhaps TRBD1 or TRBD2 (5 bases each). The CDR3 length is 15 residues. V gave up 5 bases and J gave up 2 bases, with 14 bases separating them. Germline CDR1 is LNHDA and CDR2 is SQIVND (reference sequence). The CDR3 region is CASSQPMGVTDTQYF. The CDR3 coding sequence is TGTGCCAGTAGTCAGCCCATGGGGGTCACAGATACGCAGTATTTT.

Ten or more counts support this clonotype. The rearrangement uses TRBV4-3 and TRBJ2-7, with D unresolved. The CDR3 totals 15 residues. Trimming pared 0 bases from V and 3 bases from J, leaving 12 bases between. Germline lookup yields CDR1 LGHNA and CDR2 YSLEER. The chain's CDR3 is CASSQEGYSNYEQYF. For the CDR3, the DNA is TGCGCCAGCAGCCAAGAGGGGTATTCGAACTACGAGCAGTACTTC.

This clonotype appeared a few times. The genes are TRBV7-2 and TRBJ2-7, with 7 bases that match TRBD1. Germline CDR1 is SGHTA and CDR2 is FQGNSA. This CDR3 is built from 14 residues. V trimming: 5 bases; J trimming: 6 bases; junction bases outside the gene matches: 10. The CDR3: CASSPTDRLREQYF. In DNA, the CDR3 is TGTGCCAGCAGCCCGACGGACAGGCTGCGCGAGCAGTACTTC.

There are many counts of this clonotype. V gene TRBV6-1 combines with J gene TRBJ1-1; unclear D gene. The CDR3 spans 14 residues. V was shortened by 2 bases and J by 5 bases, with 12 bases between the two germline ends. From germline, CDR1 is MNHNS and CDR2 SASEGT. The CDR3 spells CASSESGIGTEAFF. The DNA for the CDR3 is TGTGCCAGCAGTGAATCCGGAATTGGGACTGAAGCTTTCTTT.